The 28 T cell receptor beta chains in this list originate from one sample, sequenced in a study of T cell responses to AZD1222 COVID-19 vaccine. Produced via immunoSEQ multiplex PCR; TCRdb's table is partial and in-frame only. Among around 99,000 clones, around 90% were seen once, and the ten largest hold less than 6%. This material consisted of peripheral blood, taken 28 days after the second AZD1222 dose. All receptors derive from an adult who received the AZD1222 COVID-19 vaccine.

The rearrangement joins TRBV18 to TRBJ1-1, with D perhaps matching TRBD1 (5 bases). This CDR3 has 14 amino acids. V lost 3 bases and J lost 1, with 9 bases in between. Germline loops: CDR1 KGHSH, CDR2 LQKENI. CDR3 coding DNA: TGTGCCAGCTCACCCGAGACAGCGAACACTGAAGCTTTCTTT. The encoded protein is CASSPETANTEAFF.

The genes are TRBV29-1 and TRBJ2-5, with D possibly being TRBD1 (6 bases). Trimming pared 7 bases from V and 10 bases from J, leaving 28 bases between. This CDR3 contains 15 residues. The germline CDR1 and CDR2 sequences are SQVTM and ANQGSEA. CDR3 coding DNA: TGCAGCGGTCTTCCGGGGCAGGGGTGGGCTGAAGGCCAGTACTTC. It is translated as CSGLPGQGWAEGQYF.

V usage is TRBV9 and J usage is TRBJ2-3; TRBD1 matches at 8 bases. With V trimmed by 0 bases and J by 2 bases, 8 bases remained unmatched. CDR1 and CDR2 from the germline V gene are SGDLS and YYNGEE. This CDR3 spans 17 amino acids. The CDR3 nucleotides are TGTGCCAGCAGCGTAGAGGGCAGGGGGCGCGTCACAGATACGCAGTATTTT. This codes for CASSVEGRGRVTDTQYF.

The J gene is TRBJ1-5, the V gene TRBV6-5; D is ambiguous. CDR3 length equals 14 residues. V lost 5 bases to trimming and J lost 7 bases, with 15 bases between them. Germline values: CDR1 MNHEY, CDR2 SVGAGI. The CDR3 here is CASSPAPGGQPQHF. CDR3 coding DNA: TGTGCCAGCAGTCCGGCGCCGGGCGGACAGCCCCAGCATTTT.

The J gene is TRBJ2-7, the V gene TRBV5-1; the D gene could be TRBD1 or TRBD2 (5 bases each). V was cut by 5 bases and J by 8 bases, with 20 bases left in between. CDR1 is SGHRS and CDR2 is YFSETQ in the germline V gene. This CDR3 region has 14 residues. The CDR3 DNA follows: TGCGCCAGCAGTTCGGACACGGGGCTAGTCCAGCAGTACTTC. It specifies CASSSDTGLVQQYF.

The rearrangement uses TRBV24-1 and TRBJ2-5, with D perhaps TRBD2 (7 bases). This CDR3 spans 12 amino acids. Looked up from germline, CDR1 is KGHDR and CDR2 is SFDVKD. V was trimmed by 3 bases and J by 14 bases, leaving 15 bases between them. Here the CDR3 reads CATSDPRGGVYF. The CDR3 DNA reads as TGTGCCACCAGTGATCCGAGAGGGGGGGTTTACTTC.

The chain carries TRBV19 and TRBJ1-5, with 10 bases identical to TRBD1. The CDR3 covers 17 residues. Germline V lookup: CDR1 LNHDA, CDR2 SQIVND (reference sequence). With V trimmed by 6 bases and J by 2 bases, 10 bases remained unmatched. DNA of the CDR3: TGTGCCAGTAGCCCAGGGACAGGGGTGATGGGCAATCAGCCCCAGCATTTT. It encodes CASSPGTGVMGNQPQHF.

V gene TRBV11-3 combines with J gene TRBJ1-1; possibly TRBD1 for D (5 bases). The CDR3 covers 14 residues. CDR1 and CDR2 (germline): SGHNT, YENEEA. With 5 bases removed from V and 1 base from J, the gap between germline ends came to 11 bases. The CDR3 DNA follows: TGTGCCAGCAGCAGGGACGGCCCGAACACTGAAGCTTTCTTT. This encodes CASSRDGPNTEAFF.

CDR3: CASSDSSNQPQHF. DNA for the CDR3: TGTGCCAGCAGTGACAGTAGCAATCAGCCCCAGCATTTT. This chain uses TRBV7-2 with TRBJ1-5, with D possibly TRBD1 on 5 matching bases. The germline CDR1 and CDR2 sequences are SGHTA and FQGNSA. CDR3 size: 13 residues. The V and J ends lost 6 bases and 0 bases respectively, with 6 bases between them.

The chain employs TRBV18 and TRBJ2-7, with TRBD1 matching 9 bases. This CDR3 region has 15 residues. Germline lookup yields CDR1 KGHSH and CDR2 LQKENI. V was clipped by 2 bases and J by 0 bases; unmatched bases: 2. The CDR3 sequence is CASSPGTGISYEQYF. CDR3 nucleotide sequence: TGTGCCAGCTCACCAGGGACAGGGATCTCCTACGAGCAGTACTTC.

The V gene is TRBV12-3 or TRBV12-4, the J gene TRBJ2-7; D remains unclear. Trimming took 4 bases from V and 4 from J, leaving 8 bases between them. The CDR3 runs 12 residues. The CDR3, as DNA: TGTGCCAGCAGTTCCCCCCCTTACGAGCAGTACTTC. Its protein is CASSSPPYEQYF.

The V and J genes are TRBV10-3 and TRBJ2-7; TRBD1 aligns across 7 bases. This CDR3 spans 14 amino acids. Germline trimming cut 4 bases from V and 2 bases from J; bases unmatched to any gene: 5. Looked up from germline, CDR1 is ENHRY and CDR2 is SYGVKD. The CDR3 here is CAISGSGQAYEQYF. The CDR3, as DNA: TGTGCCATCAGTGGGTCCGGACAGGCCTACGAGCAGTACTTC.

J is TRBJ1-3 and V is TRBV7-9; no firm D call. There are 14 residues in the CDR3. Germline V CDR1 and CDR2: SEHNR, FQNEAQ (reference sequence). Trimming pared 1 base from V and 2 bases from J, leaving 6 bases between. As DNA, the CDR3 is TGTGCCAGCAGCTTAGGGGCAGCTGGAAACACCATATATTTT. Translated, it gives CASSLGAAGNTIYF. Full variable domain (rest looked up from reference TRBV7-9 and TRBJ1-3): DTGVSQNPRHKITKRGQNVTFRCDPISEHNRLYWYRQTLGQGPEFLTYFQNEAQLEKSRLLSDRFSAERPKGSFSTLEIQRTEQGDSAMYLCASSLGAAGNTIYFGEGSWLTVV.

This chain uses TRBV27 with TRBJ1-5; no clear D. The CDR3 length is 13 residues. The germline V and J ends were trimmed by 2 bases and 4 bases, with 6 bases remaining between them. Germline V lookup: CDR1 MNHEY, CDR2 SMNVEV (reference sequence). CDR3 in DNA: TGTGCCAGCAGTTTACGGGGTAATCAGCCCCAGCATTTT. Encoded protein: CASSLRGNQPQHF.

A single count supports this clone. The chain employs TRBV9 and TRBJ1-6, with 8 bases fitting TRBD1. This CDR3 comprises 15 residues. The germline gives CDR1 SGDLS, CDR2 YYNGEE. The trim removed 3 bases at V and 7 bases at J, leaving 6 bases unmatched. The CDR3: CASSEGQARNSPLHF. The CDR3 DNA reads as TGTGCCAGCAGCGAGGGACAGGCACGGAATTCACCCCTCCACTTT.

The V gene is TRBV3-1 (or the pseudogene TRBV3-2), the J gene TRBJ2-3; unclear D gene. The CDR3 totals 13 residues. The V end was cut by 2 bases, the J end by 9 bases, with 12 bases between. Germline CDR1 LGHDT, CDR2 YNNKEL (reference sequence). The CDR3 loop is CASSQNSLGTQYF. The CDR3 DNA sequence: TGTGCCAGCAGCCAAAACTCTCTGGGGACGCAGTATTTT.

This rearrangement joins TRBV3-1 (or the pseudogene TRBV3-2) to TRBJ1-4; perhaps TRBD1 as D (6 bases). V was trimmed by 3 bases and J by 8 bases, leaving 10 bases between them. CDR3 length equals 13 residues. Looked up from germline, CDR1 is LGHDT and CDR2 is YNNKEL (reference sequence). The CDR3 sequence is CASSQTTGEKLFF. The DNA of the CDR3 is TGTGCCAGCAGCCAGACTACAGGGGAAAAACTGTTTTTT.

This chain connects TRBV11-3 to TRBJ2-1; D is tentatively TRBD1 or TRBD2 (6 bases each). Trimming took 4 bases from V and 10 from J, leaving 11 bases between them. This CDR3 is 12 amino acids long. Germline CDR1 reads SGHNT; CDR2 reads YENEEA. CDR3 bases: TGTGCCAGCAGCTCCCGAGGGGGGGAGCAGTTCTTC. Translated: CASSSRGGEQFF.

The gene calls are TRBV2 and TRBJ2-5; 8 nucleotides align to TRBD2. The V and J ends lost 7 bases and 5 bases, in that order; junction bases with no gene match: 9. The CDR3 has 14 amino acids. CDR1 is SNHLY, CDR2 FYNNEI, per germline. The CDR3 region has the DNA TGTGCCAGCACCATGCGGGGGGCGGGTGAGACCCAGTACTTC. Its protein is CASTMRGAGETQYF.

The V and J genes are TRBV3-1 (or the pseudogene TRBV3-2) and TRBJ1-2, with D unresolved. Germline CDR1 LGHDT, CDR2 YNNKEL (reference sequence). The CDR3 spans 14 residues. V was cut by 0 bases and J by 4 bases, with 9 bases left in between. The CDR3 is CASSQDRPGYGYTF. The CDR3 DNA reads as TGTGCCAGCAGCCAAGATCGGCCAGGCTATGGCTACACCTTC.

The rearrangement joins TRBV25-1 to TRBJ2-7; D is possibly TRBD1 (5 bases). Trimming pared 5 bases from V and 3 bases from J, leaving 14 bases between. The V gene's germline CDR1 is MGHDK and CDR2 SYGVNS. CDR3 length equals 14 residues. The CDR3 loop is CASSPQGDLYEQYF. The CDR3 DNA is TGTGCCAGCAGTCCCCAGGGTGACCTCTACGAGCAGTACTTC.

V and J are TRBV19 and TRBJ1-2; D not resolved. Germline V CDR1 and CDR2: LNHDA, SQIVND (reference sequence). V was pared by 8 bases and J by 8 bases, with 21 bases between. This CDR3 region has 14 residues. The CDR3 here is CASVQQSGYQGYTF. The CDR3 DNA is TGTGCCAGTGTACAGCAATCGGGCTATCAAGGCTACACCTTC.

The CDR3, as DNA: TGTGCCAGCATCGATAGCACTTATAATTCACCCCTCCACTTT. Translating it yields CASIDSTYNSPLHF. This chain links TRBV28 with TRBJ1-6; D remains ambiguous. Germline V gene sequence: CDR1 MDHEN, CDR2 SYDVKM. With 7 bases removed from V and 4 bases from J, the gap between germline ends came to 11 bases. The CDR3 is 14 residues long.

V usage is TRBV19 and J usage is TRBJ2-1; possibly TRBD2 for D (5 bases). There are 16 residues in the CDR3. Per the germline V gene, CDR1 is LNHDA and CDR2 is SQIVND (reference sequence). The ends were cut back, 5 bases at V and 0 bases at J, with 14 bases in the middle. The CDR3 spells CASSLPRGFSYNEQFF. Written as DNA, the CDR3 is TGTGCCAGTAGTCTCCCCCGGGGATTCTCCTACAATGAGCAGTTCTTC.

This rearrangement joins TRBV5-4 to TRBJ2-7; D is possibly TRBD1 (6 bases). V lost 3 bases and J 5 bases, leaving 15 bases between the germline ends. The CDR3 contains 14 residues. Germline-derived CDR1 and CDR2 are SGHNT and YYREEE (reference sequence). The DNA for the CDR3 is TGTGCCAGCAGCTCGAATACAGGGTCGGACGAGCAGTACTTC. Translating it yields CASSSNTGSDEQYF.

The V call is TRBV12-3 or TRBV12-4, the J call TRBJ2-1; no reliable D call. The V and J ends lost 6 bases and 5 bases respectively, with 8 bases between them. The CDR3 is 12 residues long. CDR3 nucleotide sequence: TGTGCCAGCAGAACCCATAACAATGAGCAGTTCTTC. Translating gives CASRTHNNEQFF.

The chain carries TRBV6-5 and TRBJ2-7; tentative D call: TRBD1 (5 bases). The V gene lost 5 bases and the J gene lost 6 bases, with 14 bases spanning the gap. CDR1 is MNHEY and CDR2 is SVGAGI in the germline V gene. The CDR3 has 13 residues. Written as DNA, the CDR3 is TGTGCCAGCAGTCGTACGACAGCCTCCGAGCAGTACTTC. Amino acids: CASSRTTASEQYF.

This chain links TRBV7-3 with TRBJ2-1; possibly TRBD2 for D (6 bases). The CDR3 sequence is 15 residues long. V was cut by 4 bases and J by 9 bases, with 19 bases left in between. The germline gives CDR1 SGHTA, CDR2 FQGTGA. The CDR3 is CASSSTGHGSGEQFF. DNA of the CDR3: TGTGCCAGCAGCTCTACCGGACACGGGAGCGGTGAGCAGTTCTTC.